The present T cell receptor (beta chain) was sequenced within a study of blood T cell repertoires in COVID-19. Study information: The samples span acute and convalescent COVID-19 from the United States, Italy and Spain. In each case, the material was cDNA or gDNA derived from T cells, B-cell-depleted T cells, or PBMCs.

In the authors' methods: Reference gene primers were amplified, and this amplification served to estimate nucleated cell counts. Method: immunoSEQ multiplex PCR; TCRdb's copy keeps in-frame clones and lacks some. The V and J calls and clone size come from that table; D and trimming were worked out from the DNA. The sample includes 54,000 or so clones, approximately 88% of them seen just once. The sample comprised peripheral blood. The origin of this receptor is a human donor in a cohort sampled during active COVID-19.

Here the CDR3 DNA reads TGTGCCAGCAGCCTAAATTGGGGGGGCGGTGAAGCTTTCTTT. Its protein product is CASSLNWGGGEAFF. This chain connects TRBV3-1 (or the pseudogene TRBV3-2) to TRBJ1-1, with TRBD1 as a possible D gene (6 bases). The CDR3 is made up of 14 amino acids. V lost 4 bases and J lost 7, with 16 bases in between. Germline V lookup: CDR1 LGHDT, CDR2 YNNKEL (reference sequence).